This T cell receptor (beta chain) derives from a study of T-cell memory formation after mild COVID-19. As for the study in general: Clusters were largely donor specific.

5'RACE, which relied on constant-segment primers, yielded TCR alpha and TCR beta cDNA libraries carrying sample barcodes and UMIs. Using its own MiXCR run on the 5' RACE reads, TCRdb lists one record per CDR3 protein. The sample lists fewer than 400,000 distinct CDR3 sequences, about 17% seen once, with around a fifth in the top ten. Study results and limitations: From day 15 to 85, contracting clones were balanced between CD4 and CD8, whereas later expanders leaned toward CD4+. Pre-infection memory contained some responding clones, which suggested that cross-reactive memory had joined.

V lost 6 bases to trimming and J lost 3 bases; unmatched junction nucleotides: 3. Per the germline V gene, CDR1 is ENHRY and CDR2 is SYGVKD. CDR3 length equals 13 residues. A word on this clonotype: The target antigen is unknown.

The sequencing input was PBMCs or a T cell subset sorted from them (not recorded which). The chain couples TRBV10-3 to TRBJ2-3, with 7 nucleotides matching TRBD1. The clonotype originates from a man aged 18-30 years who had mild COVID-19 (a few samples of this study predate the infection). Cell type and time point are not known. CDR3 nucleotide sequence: TGTGCCATCAGCCCGACAGGGACAGATACGCAGTATTTT. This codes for CAISPTGTDTQYF.